The rows below give T cell receptor beta chains drawn from one sample of a study of cytomegalovirus exposure and HLA in healthy donors. Data came from immunoSEQ multiplex PCR; TCRdb stores just in-frame clones and leaves some out. The repertoire holds 250,000 or so clones, with around 81% as singletons. The source material was PBMCs. These TCRs come from a woman aged 55-75 years in good health and CMV-seropositive. Both conserved end residues are part of each CDR3. D genes are given only for firm matches. The size entry is marked missing in some rows and otherwise reads once, few, many or a size class.

d_call	j_call	clone_size	v_call	cdr3_length	cdr3_aa	cdr3_nt
.	TRBJ2-7	few	TRBV5-1	15	CASRTEGRTIYEQYF	TGCGCCAGCCGAACGGAGGGTAGAACGATCTACGAGCAGTACTTC
.	TRBJ1-2	.	TRBV4-1	16	CASRRYPTGDTGGYTF	TGCGCCAGCAGACGGTATCCGACAGGTGATACGGGCGGCTACACCTTC
TRBD1	TRBJ2-2	.	TRBV27	14	CASRQTGRIGELFF	TGTGCCAGCAGGCAGACAGGGCGTATCGGGGAGCTGTTTTTT
.	TRBJ1-3	.	TRBV4-1	16	CASSPPVRGSGNTIYF	TGCGCCAGCAGCCCCCCCGTCCGGGGCTCTGGAAACACCATATATTTT
TRBD2	TRBJ2-5	.	TRBV4-1	18	CASSRRGGRGGAQETQYF	TGCGCCAGCAGCCGCCGGGGCGGGAGGGGCGGGGCACAAGAGACCCAGTACTTC
TRBD2	TRBJ2-1	.	TRBV6-6	16	CASSFPSGRARNEQFF	TGTGCCAGCAGTTTTCCGAGCGGGAGGGCCAGAAATGAGCAGTTCTTC
TRBD2	TRBJ2-2	.	TRBV7-6	15	CASSLGGLADGELFF	TGTGCCAGCAGCTTAGGGGGACTAGCGGACGGGGAGCTGTTTTTT
.	TRBJ2-3	.	TRBV10-1	13	CASSGSFLDTQYF	TGCGCCAGCAGTGGGTCCTTCTTAGATACGCAGTATTTT
.	TRBJ1-2	once	TRBV5-5	14	CASSLVEAPSGYTF	TGTGCCAGCAGCTTGGTGGAGGCTCCGAGTGGCTACACCTTC
TRBD1	TRBJ2-7	once	TRBV18	14	CASSPGTGAYEQYF	TGTGCCAGCTCACCGGGGACAGGGGCCTACGAGCAGTACTTC
TRBD1	TRBJ2-3	.	TRBV7-3	17	CASSLDAGGPGTDTQYF	TGTGCCAGCAGCTTAGACGCAGGGGGACCCGGCACAGATACGCAGTATTTT
.	TRBJ1-2	.	TRBV5-1	13	CASSLVAGEGYTF	TGCGCCAGCAGCTTGGTAGCAGGGGAAGGTTACACCTTC
TRBD1	TRBJ1-4	.	TRBV19	15	CASRWGRGRNEKLFF	TGTGCCAGTAGATGGGGCAGGGGGCGAAATGAAAAACTGTTTTTT
.	TRBJ1-1	.	TRBV5-6	13	CASSLQLNTEAFF	TGTGCCAGCAGCTTACAGTTGAACACTGAAGCTTTCTTT
TRBD1	TRBJ1-1	.	TRBV2	13	CASSPGQGTEAFF	TGTGCCAGCAGTCCGGGACAGGGAACTGAAGCTTTCTTT
TRBD1	TRBJ1-6	.	TRBV5-1	14	CASSLWDSNSPLHF	TGCGCCAGCAGCTTGTGGGACAGCAATTCACCCCTCCACTTT
TRBD1	TRBJ2-7	.	TRBV7-9	14	CASSLRDRRNEQYF	TGTGCCAGCAGCTTAAGGGACAGGCGGAACGAGCAGTACTTC
TRBD2	TRBJ2-1	.	TRBV7-3	18	CASSPQGGLAGDHNEQFF	TGTGCCAGCAGCCCACAAGGGGGACTAGCGGGAGACCACAATGAGCAGTTCTTC
.	TRBJ2-1	.	TRBV5-1	15	CASTEPGGLYNEQFF	TGCGCCAGCACCGAACCGGGGGGCCTTTACAATGAGCAGTTCTTC
TRBD2	TRBJ2-3	.	TRBV19	15	CATNPASGRRDTQYF	TGTGCCACCAACCCGGCTAGCGGGAGGAGGGATACGCAGTATTTT
TRBD2	TRBJ2-7	.	TRBV4-1	14	CASRASGRTYEQYF	TGCGCCAGCAGGGCTAGCGGGAGGACCTACGAGCAGTACTTC
TRBD1	TRBJ2-5	.	TRBV7-7	13	CASSLNRGETQYF	TGTGCTAGCAGCTTAAACAGGGGGGAGACCCAGTACTTC
TRBD2	TRBJ2-2	.	TRBV9	16	CASSVTSVGGTGELFF	TGTGCCAGCAGCGTTACTAGCGTGGGGGGAACCGGGGAGCTGTTTTTT
TRBD2	TRBJ2-1	.	TRBV7-8	17	CASSRLAGGKLGNEQFF	TGTGCCAGCAGCCGACTAGCGGGAGGAAAATTAGGGAATGAGCAGTTCTTC
TRBD2	TRBJ2-5	.	TRBV19	15	CASSSTLAGGETQYF	TGTGCCAGTAGTTCTACACTAGCGGGGGGAGAGACCCAGTACTTC
.	TRBJ1-5	.	TRBV4-1	14	CASSQRGGNQPQHF	TGCGCCAGCAGTCAAAGAGGCGGTAATCAGCCCCAGCATTTT
.	TRBJ1-1	.	TRBV11-3	13	CASSLDRGSEAFF	TGTGCCAGCAGCTTAGACAGGGGCTCTGAAGCTTTCTTT
TRBD1	TRBJ2-1	.	TRBV7-3	13	CASSEGQGNEQFF	TGTGCCAGCAGCGAGGGACAGGGTAATGAGCAGTTCTTC
.	TRBJ1-4	.	TRBV28	20	CASSTFRGLYLNATNEKLFF	TGTGCCAGCAGCACCTTCAGGGGTCTGTACTTAAATGCAACTAATGAAAAACTGTTTTTT
TRBD2	TRBJ2-5	.	TRBV5-4	16	CASSPPTSGPGETQYF	TGCGCCAGCAGCCCACCGACTAGCGGGCCGGGTGAGACCCAGTACTTC
TRBD1	TRBJ1-2	.	TRBV9	15	CASSVGDRAVGGYTF	TGTGCCAGCAGCGTAGGAGACAGGGCAGTGGGTGGCTACACCTTC
TRBD1	TRBJ1-2	.	TRBV2	13	CASRRQGNYGYTF	TGTGCCAGCAGGAGACAGGGAAACTATGGCTACACCTTC
.	TRBJ1-1	.	TRBV7-3	14	CASSLGGSGTEAFF	TGTGCCAGCAGCTTAGGAGGGTCCGGCACTGAAGCTTTCTTT
TRBD2	TRBJ2-2	.	TRBV7-9	13	CASRVSGAGELFF	TGTGCCAGCAGGGTTAGCGGGGCCGGGGAGCTGTTTTTT
.	TRBJ2-7	.	TRBV5-5	13	CASSLKGIYEQYF	TGTGCCAGCAGCTTAAAGGGGATTTACGAGCAGTACTTC
TRBD1	TRBJ2-5	.	TRBV5-1	14	CASSLGQGRETQYF	TGCGCCAGCAGCTTGGGACAGGGTCGGGAGACCCAGTACTTC
TRBD2	TRBJ2-1	.	TRBV2	16	CASSETGLAGEGEQFF	TGTGCCAGCAGTGAGACGGGACTAGCGGGAGAGGGCGAGCAGTTCTTC
.	TRBJ2-7	.	TRBV6-6	12	CASKNPSHEQYF	TGTGCCAGCAAAAACCCGAGCCACGAGCAGTACTTC
.	TRBJ2-1	.	TRBV7-8	15	CASSPGVSSYNEQFF	TGTGCCAGCAGCCCCGGGGTAAGCTCCTACAATGAGCAGTTCTTC
.	TRBJ1-2	.	TRBV4-2	14	CASSQDNSYYGYTF	TGTGCCAGCAGCCAAGATAACAGCTACTATGGCTACACCTTC